This T cell receptor beta chain appears in the sequencing data of a study of T-cell reconstitution after alpha-beta-depleted transplantation in children. V lost 5 bases and J 0 bases, leaving 12 bases between the germline ends. CDR3 length: 15 residues. The germline CDR1 and CDR2 sequences are LNHNV and YYDKDF (reference sequence). Preparation of the TCRbeta library was carried out with unique molecular identifiers. TCRdb recomputed calls from the PCR reads with MiXCR, one row per CDR3 protein. The sample yields almost 600,000 distinct CDR3 sequences, roughly 30% seen once. The origin of this receptor is a boy younger than two with Wiskott-Aldrich syndrome, due to receive a stem cell transplant. The sequencing here drew on PBMCs, taken before TCRalphabeta/CD19-depleted stem cell transplant. The rearrangement links TRBV15 to TRBJ2-3; D might be TRBD1 (6 bases). This chain's CDR3 is CATSPDRSSTDTQYF. The CDR3 nucleotides are TGTGCCACCAGCCCCGACAGGTCTAGCACAGATACGCAGTATTTT.